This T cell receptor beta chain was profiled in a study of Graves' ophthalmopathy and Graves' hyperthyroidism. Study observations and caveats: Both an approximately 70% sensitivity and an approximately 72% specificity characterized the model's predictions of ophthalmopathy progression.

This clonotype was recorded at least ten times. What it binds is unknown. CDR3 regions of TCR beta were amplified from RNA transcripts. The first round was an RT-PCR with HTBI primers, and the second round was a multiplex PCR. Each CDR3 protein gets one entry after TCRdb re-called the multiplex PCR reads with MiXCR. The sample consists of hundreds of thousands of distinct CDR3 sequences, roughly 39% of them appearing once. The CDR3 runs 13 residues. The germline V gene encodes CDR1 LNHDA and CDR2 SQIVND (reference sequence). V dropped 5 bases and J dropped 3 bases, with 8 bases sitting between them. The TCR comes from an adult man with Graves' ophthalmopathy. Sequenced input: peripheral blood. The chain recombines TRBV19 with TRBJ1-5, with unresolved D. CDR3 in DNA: TGTGCCAGTAGTCCAGCCACCAATCAGCCCCAGCATTTT. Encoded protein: CASSPATNQPQHF.